This T cell receptor (beta chain) appears in the sequencing data of a study of blood T cell repertoires in COVID-19. Study as a whole: Samples taken during acute and convalescent COVID-19 were collected in the United States, Italy and Spain. PBMCs, B-cell-depleted T cells, or T cells were the source of the cDNA or gDNA that made up the material.

The CDR3 extends over 11 amino acids. V dropped 7 bases and J dropped 7; count of bases not matched to a gene: 7. From germline, CDR1 is GTSNPN and CDR2 SVGIG (reference sequence). Per the authors' pipeline: From reference gene primer amplification, estimates of nucleated cell counts were derived. This table comes from immunoSEQ multiplex PCR, and its TCRdb copy is limited to in-frame clones, with some not included. Clone size and V and J calls were adopted from that table, with D and trimming inferred from the DNA. The top ten hold around 6.4% of the sample, which has under 250,000 clones, approximately 86% seen once. This clone has more than one count but fewer than ten.

The sequenced material came from peripheral blood. The chain employs TRBV30 and TRBJ2-7; 7 bases match TRBD1. This clonotype originated in a woman aged 55 to 70 with active or convalescent COVID-19. The CDR3 region is CASGRGWEQYF. The CDR3 DNA reads as TGTGCCTCCGGCAGGGGGTGGGAGCAGTACTTC.